Shown below are 18 T cell receptor beta chains from a single sample sequenced in a study of regulatory T cells in long-lasting Graves disease. iRepertoire HTBI primers and Arm-PCR of CDR3 regions built TCR beta libraries. TCRdb re-analysed the multiplex PCR reads in MiXCR, keeping a single row per CDR3 protein. The sample yields approximately 480,000 distinct CDR3 sequences, 15% to 20% seen once. The time point is: newly diagnosed GD, antithyroid drugs for less than 3 months. RNA isolated from PBMCs was used to make the TCR library. This sample also belongs to another study, concerning T cells in Graves' hyperthyroidism and ophthalmopathy.

The material was peripheral blood mononuclear cells (PBMCs), obtained at new diagnosis, from a patient treated with antithyroid drugs. The source is a man between 40 and 49 years old with Graves disease.

A few counts support this clonotype. In DNA form, the CDR3 reads TGCAGCGTTGGCTCACTTTCGGGAGGATCTGGGGCCAACGTCCTGACTTTC. This translates into CSVGSLSGGSGANVLTF. This sequence joins TRBV29-1 and TRBJ2-6; TRBD2 agrees at 7 bases. CDR1 is SQVTM and CDR2 is ANQGSEA in the germline V gene. After removal of 4 bases from V and 1 base from J, the junction contained 10 bases not matched to a gene. The CDR3 is 17 residues long. The full variable domain, rest sourced from reference TRBV29-1 and TRBJ2-6, is SAVISQKPSRDICQRGTSLTIQCQVDSQVTMMFWYRQQPGQSLTLIATANQGSEATYESGFVIDKFPISRPNLTFSTLTVSNMSPEDSSIYLCSVGSLSGGSGANVLTFGAGSRLTVL.

This clonotype was detected many times. The chain recombines TRBV2 with TRBJ2-3, with D tentatively TRBD1 (6 bases). The CDR3 has 13 residues. Germline V lookup: CDR1 SNHLY, CDR2 FYNNEI. Trimming took off 8 bases at V and 0 bases at J, with 9 bases between the two ends. CDR3 DNA: TGTGCCAGCGACAGGTTCAGCACAGATACGCAGTATTTT. Translated, it gives CASDRFSTDTQYF.

The J gene is TRBJ2-7, the V gene TRBV20-1; a weak D match, TRBD2 (5 bases). The CDR3 covers 14 residues. Germline V gene lookup returns CDR1 DFQATT and CDR2 SNEGSKA (reference sequence). Trimming left V 5 bases short and J 2 bases short, with 16 bases between. For the CDR3, the DNA is TGCAGTGCTGGCTTTCGGGGTACGACCTACGAGCAGTACTTC. Translating it yields CSAGFRGTTYEQYF.

Many counts were recorded for this clonotype. CDR3 residues: CSARGTSAYNEQFF. CDR3 in DNA: TGCAGTGCTAGAGGGACTAGCGCTTACAATGAGCAGTTCTTC. This chain links TRBV20-1 with TRBJ2-1; TRBD2 matches at 9 bases. The trim removed 1 base at V and 4 bases at J, leaving 2 bases unmatched. Germline CDR1 DFQATT, CDR2 SNEGSKA (reference sequence). The CDR3 is 14 residues long.

This clonotype was observed at least ten times. V is TRBV29-1 and J is TRBJ1-1; no clear D gene. V dropped 4 bases and J dropped 1 base, with 10 bases sitting between them. The CDR3 totals 13 residues. Per germline, CDR1 SQVTM and CDR2 ANQGSEA. CDR3 amino acids: CSVVVVPNTEAFF. The CDR3, as DNA: TGCAGCGTTGTAGTAGTGCCGAACACTGAAGCTTTCTTT.

Comments on this clonotype: This may stem from a read error, because a much larger clone lies one nucleotide away. The V gene is TRBV12-3 or TRBV12-4, the J gene TRBJ2-1; D unresolved. The CDR3 sequence is 15 residues long. In nucleotides, the CDR3 is TGTGCCAACAGTTTTGACCTCCCGCCTGTCGGTGAGCAGTTCTTC. Translated: CANSFDLPPVGEQFF.

This clonotype was picked up many times. V usage is TRBV3-1 and J usage is TRBJ1-2; D is possibly TRBD1 (6 bases). The length of the CDR3 is 15 residues. Germline V lookup: CDR1 LGHDT, CDR2 YNNKEL (reference sequence). Trimming shortened V by 0 bases and J by 3 bases, and 11 bases separated the two germline ends. The CDR3 nucleotides are TGTGCCAGCAGCCAAGAGGGGGGCGCGGACTATGGCTACACCTTC. This translates into CASSQEGGADYGYTF.

At least ten counts were recorded for this clonotype. The V and J genes are TRBV28 and TRBJ2-4; D is uncertain. This CDR3 has 12 amino acids. V dropped 1 base and J dropped 9 bases, with 7 bases sitting between them. Germline values: CDR1 MDHEN, CDR2 SYDVKM. The CDR3 loop is CASSLSASIQYF. The CDR3 bases are TGTGCCAGCAGTTTATCTGCGAGCATTCAGTACTTC.

This clonotype has a count of ten or more. The rearrangement joins TRBV11-3 to TRBJ2-2, with 12 positions matching TRBD2. There are 15 residues in the CDR3. The germline V gene encodes CDR1 SGHNT and CDR2 YENEEA. V was pared by 5 bases and J by 4 bases, with 2 bases of the junction left unmatched. The CDR3 bases are TGTGCCAGCAGCCCGACTAGCGGGGGCACCGGGGAGCTGTTTTTT. It encodes CASSPTSGGTGELFF.

At least ten counts were recorded for this clonotype. The V and J genes are TRBV2 and TRBJ2-7; a weak D match, TRBD1 (5 bases). CDR3 length: 13 residues. Trimming shortened V by 6 bases and J by 3 bases, and 12 bases separated the two germline ends. CDR1 is SNHLY, CDR2 FYNNEI, per germline. CDR3 DNA: TGTGCCAGCAGGACAGAACCGGGCTACGAGCAGTACTTC. Its protein is CASRTEPGYEQYF.

The chain couples TRBV20-1 to TRBJ1-6; a possible D gene is TRBD1 (6 bases). This CDR3 region has 13 residues. Trimming took 6 bases from V and 8 from J, leaving 14 bases between them. The germline gives CDR1 DFQATT, CDR2 SNEGSKA (reference sequence). The DNA of the CDR3 is TGCAGTGCGACCCAGGGGAGGGATTCACCCCTCCACTTT. It is translated as CSATQGRDSPLHF.

The gene calls are TRBV20-1 and TRBJ2-2; the match to TRBD2 covers 9 bases. V lost 5 bases and J lost 5; bases outside the gene matches: 12. Germline lookup yields CDR1 DFQATT and CDR2 SNEGSKA (reference sequence). The CDR3 extends over 16 amino acids. The CDR3 loop is CSAPSSPSGITGELFF. The CDR3 DNA reads as TGCAGTGCTCCCTCCTCGCCTAGCGGGATAACCGGGGAGCTGTTTTTT.

Points on this clonotype: One junction end does not reproduce the germline sequence, and a read error may be involved. The chain recombines TRBV5-1 with TRBJ2-7, with unresolved D. Germline CDR1 reads SGHRS; CDR2 reads YFSETQ. CDR3 size: 17 residues. The CDR3 is CASSLPHLSNQDGEQYF. Here the CDR3 DNA reads TGTGCCAGCAGCTTGCCCCATTTATCAAACCAGGATGGCGAGCAGTACTTC.

This clonotype was counted ten times or more. The genes are TRBV20-1 and TRBJ2-2; D is possibly TRBD1 or TRBD2 (5 bases each). Germline CDR1 DFQATT, CDR2 SNEGSKA (reference sequence). The ends were cut back, 5 bases at V and 3 bases at J, with 13 bases in the middle. The CDR3 is 14 residues long. The CDR3 loop is CSAPGPSYTGELFF. The CDR3 DNA sequence: TGCAGTGCTCCGGGACCCTCTTACACCGGGGAGCTGTTTTTT.

The chain has TRBV5-1 and TRBJ1-2; 10 bases fit TRBD1. CDR1 and CDR2 (germline): SGHRS, YFSETQ. V gave up 4 bases and J gave up 6 bases; unmatched junction bases: 9. The CDR3 has 15 residues. Written as DNA, the CDR3 is TGCGCCAGCAGCCTGGGGACAGGGGCGGAGGATGGCTACACCTTC. It is translated as CASSLGTGAEDGYTF.

Many counts were recorded for this clonotype. The chain recombines TRBV27 with TRBJ2-1; D is possibly TRBD2 (5 bases). Germline CDR1 is MNHEY and CDR2 is SMNVEV (reference sequence). CDR3 length: 13 amino acids. V lost 6 bases and J 9 bases, leaving 15 bases between the germline ends. The CDR3 sequence: CASSLRGSGEQFF. The CDR3 DNA is TGTGCCAGCAGCTTAAGAGGGAGTGGTGAGCAGTTCTTC.

This clonotype was observed many times. V and J are TRBV10-1 and TRBJ2-2; 12 bases match TRBD2. Germline V CDR1 and CDR2: WNHNN, SYGVQD (reference sequence). The CDR3 has 17 residues. V lost 0 bases and J lost 7; bases outside the gene matches: 6. Here the CDR3 reads CASSESTSGRGNGELFF. The CDR3 DNA reads as TGCGCCAGCAGTGAGTCGACTAGCGGGAGAGGAAACGGGGAGCTGTTTTTT.

The chain recombines TRBV30 with TRBJ2-7; D may be TRBD1 (6 bases). The CDR3 covers 13 residues. The germline CDR1 and CDR2 sequences are GTSNPN and SVGIG (reference sequence). V was trimmed by 3 bases and J by 1 base, leaving 10 bases between them. CDR3 sequence: CAWSTGSSYEQYF. The CDR3 coding sequence is TGTGCCTGGAGCACAGGGTCATCCTACGAGCAGTACTTC.